The rows below give T cell receptor beta chains drawn from one sample of a study of cytomegalovirus exposure and HLA in healthy donors. Only in-frame clones appear in the TCRdb table, and some are missing; sequencing was by immunoSEQ multiplex PCR. The sample comprises over 150,000 clones, approximately 80% of which are singletons, and 4.8% rests with the top ten. Sequenced input: PBMCs. These TCRs come from a young man in good health and CMV-seronegative. The CDR3 runs from the conserved cysteine through the conserved F or W. The order of the fields is V gene, clone size, J gene, D gene, CDR3 protein, CDR3 DNA. The D gene is left open where the match is weak. Some rows have no size entry. The others give once, few or many, or a class for an expanded clone.

V: TRBV5-1
size: -
J: TRBJ2-1
D: TRBD2
CDR3: CASRTGLAAVEQFF
DNA: TGCGCCAGCAGAACTGGACTAGCGGCGGTTGAGCAGTTCTTC

V: TRBV5-1
size: -
J: TRBJ2-1
D: TRBD1
CDR3: CASSLDRGSEQFF
DNA: TGCGCCAGCAGCTTGGACAGGGGAAGTGAGCAGTTCTTC

V: TRBV6-1
size: -
J: TRBJ1-1
D: -
CDR3: CASSDSGDQAFF
DNA: TGTGCCAGCAGTGATTCGGGAGACCAAGCTTTCTTT

V: TRBV19
size: -
J: TRBJ1-5
D: TRBD1
CDR3: CASSIGTGFGNQPQHF
DNA: TGTGCCAGTAGTATAGGGACAGGGTTTGGCAATCAGCCCCAGCATTTT

V: TRBV11-2
size: -
J: TRBJ2-1
D: TRBD2
CDR3: CATTEVAGNDEQFF
DNA: TGTGCCACCACCGAAGTAGCGGGAAACGATGAGCAGTTCTTC

V: TRBV28
size: -
J: TRBJ1-2
D: -
CDR3: CASSPNYGYTF
DNA: TGTGCCAGCAGTCCAAACTATGGCTACACCTTC

V: TRBV13
size: -
J: TRBJ1-2
D: TRBD1
CDR3: CASSSGPTGEGYTF
DNA: TGTGCCAGCAGCTCGGGTCCCACAGGGGAAGGCTACACCTTC

V: TRBV11-2
size: -
J: TRBJ2-5
D: TRBD2
CDR3: CASSFQGGETQYF
DNA: TGTGCCAGCAGCTTCCAGGGAGGGGAGACCCAGTACTTC

V: TRBV5-4
size: -
J: TRBJ1-1
D: -
CDR3: CASSFGGGRAFF
DNA: TGTGCCAGCAGCTTTGGGGGCGGTCGGGCTTTCTTT

V: TRBV14
size: -
J: TRBJ1-4
D: TRBD1
CDR3: CASSQEVGQGSEKLFF
DNA: TGTGCCAGCAGCCAAGAAGTGGGACAGGGGAGTGAAAAACTGTTTTTT

V: TRBV5-8
size: -
J: TRBJ2-7
D: TRBD1
CDR3: CASTPSGTGTYEQYF
DNA: TGTGCCAGCACCCCTTCCGGGACAGGGACCTACGAGCAGTACTTC

V: TRBV5-1
size: -
J: TRBJ2-5
D: -
CDR3: CASSSTSKEAQYF
DNA: TGCGCCAGCAGTTCTACTAGCAAAGAGGCCCAGTACTTC

V: TRBV9
size: once
J: TRBJ1-2
D: -
CDR3: CASSVAGFDGYTF
DNA: TGTGCCAGCAGCGTTGCGGGGTTCGATGGCTACACCTTC

V: TRBV27
size: -
J: TRBJ1-2
D: -
CDR3: CASSFRGYYGYTF
DNA: TGTGCCAGCAGTTTCAGGGGCTACTATGGCTACACCTTC

V: TRBV29-1
size: few
J: TRBJ2-1
D: -
CDR3: CSVAQGSGEQFF
DNA: TGCAGCGTTGCTCAGGGGTCGGGTGAGCAGTTCTTC

V: TRBV2
size: -
J: TRBJ2-7
D: TRBD1
CDR3: CASATQGGHYEQYF
DNA: TGTGCCAGCGCTACACAGGGGGGTCACTACGAGCAGTACTTC

V: TRBV5-1
size: -
J: TRBJ2-7
D: -
CDR3: CASSPAATPYEQYF
DNA: TGCGCCAGCAGCCCGGCGGCAACCCCCTACGAGCAGTACTTC

V: TRBV28
size: -
J: TRBJ1-5
D: -
CDR3: CASSSDQPQHF
DNA: TGTGCCAGCAGTTCGGATCAGCCCCAGCATTTT

V: TRBV2
size: -
J: TRBJ1-2
D: TRBD1
CDR3: CASSGPTGEDGYTF
DNA: TGTGCCAGCAGTGGCCCTACAGGGGAGGACGGCTACACCTTC

V: TRBV9
size: -
J: TRBJ1-1
D: -
CDR3: CASSSLGGGFTEAFF
DNA: TGTGCCAGCAGCTCCCTTGGGGGAGGGTTCACTGAAGCTTTCTTT

V: TRBV4-1
size: -
J: TRBJ1-1
D: -
CDR3: CASSQDYDLRGITEAFF
DNA: TGCGCCAGCAGCCAAGACTACGATCTCCGGGGAATCACTGAAGCTTTCTTT

V: TRBV5-1
size: -
J: TRBJ2-7
D: TRBD1
CDR3: CASSGGQGLSEQYF
DNA: TGCGCCAGCAGCGGGGGACAGGGTCTCTCCGAGCAGTACTTC

V: TRBV7-6
size: -
J: TRBJ2-7
D: -
CDR3: CASSLAVTDHSSYEQYF
DNA: TGTGCCAGCAGCTTAGCCGTGACAGACCATTCTTCCTACGAGCAGTACTTC

V: TRBV5-8
size: -
J: TRBJ2-7
D: -
CDR3: CASSLVGEAYEQYF
DNA: TGTGCCAGCAGCTTGGTAGGGGAGGCCTACGAGCAGTACTTC

V: TRBV6-4
size: -
J: TRBJ2-1
D: TRBD2
CDR3: CASSEGLAEYNEQFF
DNA: TGTGCCAGCAGTGAGGGACTAGCGGAATACAATGAGCAGTTCTTC

V: TRBV25-1
size: once
J: TRBJ2-5
D: -
CDR3: CASSEYDPARAGETQYF
DNA: TGTGCCAGCAGTGAATATGATCCAGCCAGGGCTGGGGAGACCCAGTACTTC

V: TRBV5-6
size: -
J: TRBJ1-2
D: -
CDR3: CASSLSAGRFGYGYTF
DNA: TGTGCCAGCAGCTTGTCGGCAGGGCGATTTGGCTATGGCTACACCTTC

V: TRBV7-2
size: -
J: TRBJ1-3
D: -
CDR3: CASSFSGGNTIYF
DNA: TGTGCCAGCAGCTTCTCAGGGGGAAACACCATATATTTT

V: TRBV30
size: -
J: TRBJ1-5
D: -
CDR3: CAWSNDGLGPQHF
DNA: TGTGCCTGGAGTAACGACGGACTGGGGCCCCAGCATTTT

V: TRBV5-1
size: -
J: TRBJ1-3
D: -
CDR3: CASSPGKGSGNTIYF
DNA: TGCGCCAGCAGCCCAGGGAAGGGCTCTGGAAACACCATATATTTT

V: TRBV18
size: -
J: TRBJ1-6
D: -
CDR3: CASSSTENSPLHF
DNA: TGTGCCAGCTCAAGTACAGAAAATTCACCCCTCCACTTT

V: TRBV5-1
size: -
J: TRBJ2-5
D: TRBD2
CDR3: CASSLFGTSGEETQYF
DNA: TGCGCCAGCAGCTTGTTTGGGACTAGCGGGGAGGAGACCCAGTACTTC

V: TRBV7-3
size: -
J: TRBJ2-1
D: TRBD2
CDR3: CASSISGGEYNEQFF
DNA: TGTGCCAGCAGTATTAGCGGGGGAGAGTACAATGAGCAGTTCTTC

V: TRBV19
size: -
J: TRBJ1-4
D: TRBD1
CDR3: CASRKQGIIATNEKLFF
DNA: TGTGCCAGTAGGAAACAGGGGATTATCGCAACTAATGAAAAACTGTTTTTT

V: TRBV5-1
size: -
J: TRBJ2-7
D: -
CDR3: CASRSGHSSYEQYF
DNA: TGCGCCAGCAGGTCAGGGCACAGTTCCTACGAGCAGTACTTC

V: TRBV4-1
size: -
J: TRBJ2-7
D: TRBD1
CDR3: CASSQDPGQGDYEQYF
DNA: TGCGCCAGCAGCCAAGACCCAGGACAGGGCGACTACGAGCAGTACTTC

V: TRBV9
size: -
J: TRBJ2-2
D: -
CDR3: CASSPRAGELFF
DNA: TGTGCCAGCAGCCCCCGAGCCGGGGAGCTGTTTTTT

V: TRBV11-2
size: -
J: TRBJ1-2
D: -
CDR3: CASSLRGLPRGYTF
DNA: TGTGCCAGCAGCTTACGAGGACTTCCGAGGGGCTACACCTTC

V: TRBV25-1
size: -
J: TRBJ2-1
D: TRBD2
CDR3: CASSGGTSGSSYNEQFF
DNA: TGTGCCAGCAGTGGGGGGACTAGCGGGAGCTCCTACAATGAGCAGTTCTTC

V: TRBV19
size: -
J: TRBJ2-1
D: TRBD2
CDR3: CASSSGTSSDNEQFF
DNA: TGTGCCAGTAGTTCCGGGACTAGCTCCGACAATGAGCAGTTCTTC

V: TRBV29-1
size: -
J: TRBJ2-5
D: -
CDR3: CSAGGGRANQETQYF
DNA: TGCAGCGCTGGGGGGGGGCGAGCTAACCAAGAGACCCAGTACTTC

V: TRBV4-1
size: few
J: TRBJ1-4
D: -
CDR3: CASSQEALNEKLFF
DNA: TGCGCCAGCAGCCAAGAGGCCTTAAATGAAAAACTGTTTTTT